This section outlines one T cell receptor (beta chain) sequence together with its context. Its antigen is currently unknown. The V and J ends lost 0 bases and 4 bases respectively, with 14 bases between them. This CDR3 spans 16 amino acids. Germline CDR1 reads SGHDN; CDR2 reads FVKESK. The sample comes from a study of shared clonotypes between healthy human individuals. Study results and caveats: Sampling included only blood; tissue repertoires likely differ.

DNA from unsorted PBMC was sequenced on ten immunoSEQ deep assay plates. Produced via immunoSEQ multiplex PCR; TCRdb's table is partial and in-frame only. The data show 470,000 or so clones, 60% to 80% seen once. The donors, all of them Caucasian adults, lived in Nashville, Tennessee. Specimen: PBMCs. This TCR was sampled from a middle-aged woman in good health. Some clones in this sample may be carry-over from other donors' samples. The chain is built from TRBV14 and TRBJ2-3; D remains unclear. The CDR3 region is CASSQDHWTPADTQYF. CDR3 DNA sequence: TGTGCCAGCAGCCAAGACCATTGGACCCCGGCAGATACGCAGTATTTT.